The text below deals with one TCR beta chain. Its target is not known. Via MiXCR, TCRdb re-called the 5' RACE reads, giving one row per CDR3 protein. Of roughly 150,000 distinct CDR3 sequences in the sample, about 14% were seen once. The data were taken from a study of T-cell memory formation after mild COVID-19. Whole-study findings and limits: Largely, contracting CD4+ clones fell within CM and EM, and contracting CD8+ clones within EMRA. CD4+ bias marked clones expanding day 15 to 37, unlike balanced contracting clones.

V was cut by 10 bases and J by 0 bases, with 20 bases left in between. CDR3 size: 16 residues. The rearrangement joins TRBV12-3 or TRBV12-4 to TRBJ2-3, with D maybe TRBD2 (5 bases). This TCR derives from an adult woman who had mild COVID-19 (a few samples of this study predate the infection). Cell type and time point are not known. Sample: PBMCs or a T cell subset sorted from them (not recorded which). CDR3 loop: CATKSGGSPSTDTQYF. For the CDR3, the DNA is TGTGCCACCAAGTCCGGAGGCTCTCCTAGCACAGATACGCAGTATTTT.